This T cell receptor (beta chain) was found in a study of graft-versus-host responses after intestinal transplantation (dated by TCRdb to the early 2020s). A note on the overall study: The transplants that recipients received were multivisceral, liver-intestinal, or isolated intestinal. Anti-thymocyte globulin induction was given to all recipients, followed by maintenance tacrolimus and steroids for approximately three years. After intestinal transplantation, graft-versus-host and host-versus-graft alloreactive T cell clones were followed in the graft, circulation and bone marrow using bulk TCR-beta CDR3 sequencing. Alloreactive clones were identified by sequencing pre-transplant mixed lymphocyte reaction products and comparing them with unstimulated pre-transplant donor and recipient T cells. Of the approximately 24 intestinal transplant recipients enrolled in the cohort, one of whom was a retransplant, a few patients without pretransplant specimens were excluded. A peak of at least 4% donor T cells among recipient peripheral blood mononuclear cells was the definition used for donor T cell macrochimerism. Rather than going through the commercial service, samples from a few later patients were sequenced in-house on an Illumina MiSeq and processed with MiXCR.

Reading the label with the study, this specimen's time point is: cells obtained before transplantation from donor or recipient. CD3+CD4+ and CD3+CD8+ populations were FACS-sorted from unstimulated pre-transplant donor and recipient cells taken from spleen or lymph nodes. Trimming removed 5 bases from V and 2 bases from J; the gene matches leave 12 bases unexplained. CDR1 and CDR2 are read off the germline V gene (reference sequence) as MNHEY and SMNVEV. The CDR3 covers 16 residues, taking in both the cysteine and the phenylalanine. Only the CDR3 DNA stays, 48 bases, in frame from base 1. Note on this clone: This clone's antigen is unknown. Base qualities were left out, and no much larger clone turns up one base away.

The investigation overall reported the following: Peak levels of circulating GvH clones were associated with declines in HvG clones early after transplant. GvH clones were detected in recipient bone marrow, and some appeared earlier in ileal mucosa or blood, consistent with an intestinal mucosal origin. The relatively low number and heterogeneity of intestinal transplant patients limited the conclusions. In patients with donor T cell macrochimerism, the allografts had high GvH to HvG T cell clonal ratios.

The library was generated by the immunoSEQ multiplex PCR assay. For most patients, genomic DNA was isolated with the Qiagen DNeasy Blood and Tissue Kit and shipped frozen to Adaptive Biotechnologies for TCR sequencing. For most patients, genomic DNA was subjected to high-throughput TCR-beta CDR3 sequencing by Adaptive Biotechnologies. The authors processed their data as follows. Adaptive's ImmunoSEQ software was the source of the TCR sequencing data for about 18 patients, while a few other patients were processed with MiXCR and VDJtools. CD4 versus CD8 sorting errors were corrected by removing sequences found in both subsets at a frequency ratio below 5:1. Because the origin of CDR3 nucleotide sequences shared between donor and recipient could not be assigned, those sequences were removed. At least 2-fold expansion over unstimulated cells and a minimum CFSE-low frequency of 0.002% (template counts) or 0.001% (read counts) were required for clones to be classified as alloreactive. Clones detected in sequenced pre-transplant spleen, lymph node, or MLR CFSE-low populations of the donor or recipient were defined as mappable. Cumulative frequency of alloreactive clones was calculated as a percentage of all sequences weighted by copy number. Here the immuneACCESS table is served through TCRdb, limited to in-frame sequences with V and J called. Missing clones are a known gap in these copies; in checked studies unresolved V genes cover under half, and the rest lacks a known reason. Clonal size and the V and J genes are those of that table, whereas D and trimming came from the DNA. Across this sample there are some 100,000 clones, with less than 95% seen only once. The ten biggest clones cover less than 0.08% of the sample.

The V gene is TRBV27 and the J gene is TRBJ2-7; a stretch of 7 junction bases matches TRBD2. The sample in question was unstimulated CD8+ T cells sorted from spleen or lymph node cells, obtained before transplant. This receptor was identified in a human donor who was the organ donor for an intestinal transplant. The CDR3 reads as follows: CASSPHSSGRTYEQYF. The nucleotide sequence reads TGTGCCAGCAGTCCTCATTCTAGCGGTCGGACCTACGAGCAGTACTTC.